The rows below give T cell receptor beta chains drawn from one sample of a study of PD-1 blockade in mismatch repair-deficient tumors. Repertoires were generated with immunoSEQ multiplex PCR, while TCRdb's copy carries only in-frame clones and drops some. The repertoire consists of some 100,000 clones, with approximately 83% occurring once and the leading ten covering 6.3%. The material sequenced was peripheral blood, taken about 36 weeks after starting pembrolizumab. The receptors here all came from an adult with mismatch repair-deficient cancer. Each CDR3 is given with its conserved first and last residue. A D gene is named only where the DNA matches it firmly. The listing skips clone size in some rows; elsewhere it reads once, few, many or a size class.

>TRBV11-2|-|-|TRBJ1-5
TGTGCCAGCAGCTTAGATGGAGGGGAGGGCCAGCCCCAGCATTTT
CASSLDGGEGQPQHF
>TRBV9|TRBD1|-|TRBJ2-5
TGTGCCAGCAGCGCCCACAGGGGGGAAGAGACCCAGTACTTC
CASSAHRGEETQYF
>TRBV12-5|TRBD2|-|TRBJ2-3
TGTGCTAGTGGCCTGACTTTTGGCGGGAGAGTGGAGGATACGCAGTATTTT
CASGLTFGGRVEDTQYF
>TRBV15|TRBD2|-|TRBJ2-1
TGTGCCACCAGCAGAGGTAATAGCGGGAGTAAGGATGAGCAGTTCTTC
CATSRGNSGSKDEQFF
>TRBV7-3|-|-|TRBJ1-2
TGTGCCAGCAGCTTAGAGCCGGGACTCTTCAGCTACACCTTC
CASSLEPGLFSYTF
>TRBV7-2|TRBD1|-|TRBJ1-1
TGTGCCAGCAGCCCAGGGCAGGGGGTTATGGTTACTGAAGCTTTCTTT
CASSPGQGVMVTEAFF
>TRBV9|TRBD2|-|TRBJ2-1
TGTGCCAGCAGCTCTAGCGGGGGCTACAATGAGCAGTTCTTC
CASSSSGGYNEQFF
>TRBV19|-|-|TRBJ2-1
TGTGCCAGTAGTATGGGGTACAATGAGCAGTTCTTC
CASSMGYNEQFF
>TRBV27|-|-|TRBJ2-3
TGTGCCAGCAGTTTCTCAGATACGCAGTATTTT
CASSFSDTQYF
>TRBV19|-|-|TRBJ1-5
TGTGCCAGTACCCCGAGCAGGGGTGGGAATCAGCCCCAGCATTTT
CASTPSRGGNQPQHF
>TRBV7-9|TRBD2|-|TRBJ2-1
TGTGCCAGCAGCTCGGGGACTAGCGGGAGTTTCGATGAGCAGTTCTTC
CASSSGTSGSFDEQFF
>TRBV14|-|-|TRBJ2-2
TGTGCCAGCAGCAGGGGTGGAGGTGGCGGGGAGCTGTTTTTT
CASSRGGGGGELFF
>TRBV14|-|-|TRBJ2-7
TGTGCCAGCAGCCAAGACACGGGACGTTCCTACGAGCAGTACTTC
CASSQDTGRSYEQYF
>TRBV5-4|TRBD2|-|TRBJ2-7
TGTGCCAGCAGCCCGCTGAGCGGGAGCTACGAGCAGTACTTC
CASSPLSGSYEQYF
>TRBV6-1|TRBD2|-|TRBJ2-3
TGTGCCAGCAGTGGACTAGCGGGAGTCTCAGATACGCAGTATTTT
CASSGLAGVSDTQYF
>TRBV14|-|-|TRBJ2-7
TGTGCCAGCAGCTACTCCTACGAGCAGTACTTC
CASSYSYEQYF
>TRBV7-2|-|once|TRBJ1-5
TGTGCCAGCAGCCCAGCCCGGGGGGCGAGGGGTCAGCCCCAGCATTTT
CASSPARGARGQPQHF
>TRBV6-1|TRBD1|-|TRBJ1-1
TGTGCCAGCAGTCTAAGACAGGGGAATGAAGCTTTCTTT
CASSLRQGNEAFF
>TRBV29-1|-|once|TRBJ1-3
TGCAGCGTAATACAGGTCCCCGGCTCTGGAAACACCATATATTTT
CSVIQVPGSGNTIYF
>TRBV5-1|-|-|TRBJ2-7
TGCGCCAGCCGCGACGATAGCTCTGGGTACGAGCAGTACTTC
CASRDDSSGYEQYF
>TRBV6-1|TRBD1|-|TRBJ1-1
TGTGCCAGCAGTGTGGGTGGACAGGGCAGAACTGAAGCTTTCTTT
CASSVGGQGRTEAFF
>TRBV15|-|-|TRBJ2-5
TGTGCCACCAGCAGAGGGCGGTCCCGGGAGACCCAGTACTTC
CATSRGRSRETQYF
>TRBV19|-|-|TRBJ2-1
TGTGCCAGTACGGGGGTCTTGAAGCTCGGGCACAATGAGCAGTTCTTC
CASTGVLKLGHNEQFF
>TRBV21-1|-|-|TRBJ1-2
TGTGCCAGCAGCAAAGATAGGGGAATTTTTGGCTATGGCTACACCTTC
CASSKDRGIFGYGYTF
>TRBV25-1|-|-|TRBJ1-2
TGTGCCAGCAGCGATTCCGCCGCGGCGGTCCTCTATGGCTACACCTTC
CASSDSAAAVLYGYTF
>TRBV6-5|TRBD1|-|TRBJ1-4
TGTGCCAGCAGTACGTACAGGGGGGATGAAAAACTGTTTTTT
CASSTYRGDEKLFF
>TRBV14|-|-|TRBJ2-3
TGTGCCAGCAGCCAGTACGGGACAGATACGCAGTATTTT
CASSQYGTDTQYF
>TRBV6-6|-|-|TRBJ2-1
TGTGCCAGCAGTCCCGGAGGGATAGAGCAGTTCTTC
CASSPGGIEQFF
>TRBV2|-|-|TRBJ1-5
TGTGCCAGCAGTCCCGACAGCAGTTATAGCAATCAGCCCCAGCATTTT
CASSPDSSYSNQPQHF
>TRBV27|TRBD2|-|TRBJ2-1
TGTGCCAGCAGTTTAAAGGGAATCTGGACTAGCGGGAGCCACAATGAGCAGTTCTTC
CASSLKGIWTSGSHNEQFF
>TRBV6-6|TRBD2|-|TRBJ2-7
TGTGCCACAGGGACTAGCGGGATCGAGCAGTACTTC
CATGTSGIEQYF
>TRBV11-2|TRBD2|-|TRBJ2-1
TGTGCCAGCAGCCTGGGACTAGCGAACTACAATGAGCAGTTCTTC
CASSLGLANYNEQFF
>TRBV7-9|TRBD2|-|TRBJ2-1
TGTGCCAGCAGCGCGGACAGCGGGGGCAGAGAGCAGTTCTTC
CASSADSGGREQFF
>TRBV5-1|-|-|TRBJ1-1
TGCGCCAGCAGCCCGCGACAGGTTAGGAACACTGAAGCTTTCTTT
CASSPRQVRNTEAFF
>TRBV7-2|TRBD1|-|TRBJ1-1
TGTGCCAGCAGCACTACAGGGGCCACTGAAGCTTTCTTT
CASSTTGATEAFF
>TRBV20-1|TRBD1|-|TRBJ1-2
TGCAGTGCTAGCCGCGGACAGGCTTACACCTTC
CSASRGQAYTF
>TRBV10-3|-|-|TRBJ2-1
TGTGCCATCAGTGAGTCTCGAGCTAGCAGAGGGAATGAGCAGTTCTTC
CAISESRASRGNEQFF
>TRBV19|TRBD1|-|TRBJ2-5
TGTGCCAGTAGTCCGCCAGGGGGCCGAGAGACCCAGTACTTC
CASSPPGGRETQYF
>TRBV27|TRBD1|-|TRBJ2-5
TGTGCCAGCAGTTGGGACAGGTCGGCAGAGACCCAGTACTTC
CASSWDRSAETQYF
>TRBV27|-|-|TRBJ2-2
TGTGCCAGCAGACCAGGCCAACACACCGGGGAGCTGTTTTTT
CASRPGQHTGELFF
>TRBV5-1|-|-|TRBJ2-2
TGCGCCAGCACCTTTGGTAGTAACACCGGGGAGCTGTTTTTT
CASTFGSNTGELFF
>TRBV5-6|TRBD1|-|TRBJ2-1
TGTGCCAGCAGCTGGGATGACAGGGGGGCCTACAATGAGCAGTTCTTC
CASSWDDRGAYNEQFF
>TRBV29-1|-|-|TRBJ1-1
TGCAGCGTTGAAAAGGGGCGGATGAACACTGAAGCTTTCTTT
CSVEKGRMNTEAFF
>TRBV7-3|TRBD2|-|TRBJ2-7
TGTGCCAGCAGCCTCCTAGCGGGGGAGGTCTACGAGCAGTACTTC
CASSLLAGEVYEQYF
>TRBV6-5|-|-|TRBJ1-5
TGTGCCAGCAGGCAACAGGTCGGTCAGCCCCAGCATTTT
CASRQQVGQPQHF
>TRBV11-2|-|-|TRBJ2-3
TGTGCCAGCAGAGGAGGTATGGGATCCCGGCGGAGCACAGATACGCAGTATTTT
CASRGGMGSRRSTDTQYF
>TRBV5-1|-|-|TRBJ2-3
TGCGCCAGCAGCGCAATCAACACAGATACGCAGTATTTT
CASSAINTDTQYF
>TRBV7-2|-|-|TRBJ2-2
TGTGCCAGCAGCCAGGAAGACTCGAACACCGGGGAGCTGTTTTTT
CASSQEDSNTGELFF
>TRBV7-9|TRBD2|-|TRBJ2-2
TGTGCCAGCACCTTACTAGCGACAAACACCGGGGAGCTGTTTTTT
CASTLLATNTGELFF
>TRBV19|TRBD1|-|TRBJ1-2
TGTGCCAGTAGTAGGACGGACAGGGTTCCTTTCTACACCTTC
CASSRTDRVPFYTF
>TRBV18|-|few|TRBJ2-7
TGTGCCAGCTCACCTGGAGACAAACTCTACGAGCAGTACTTC
CASSPGDKLYEQYF
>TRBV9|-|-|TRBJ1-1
TGTGCCAGCAGCGTAGGGGTCGACGCAAAGGGCAGTGAAGCTTTCTTT
CASSVGVDAKGSEAFF
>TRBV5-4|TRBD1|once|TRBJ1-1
TGTGCCAGCAGCCCGGGACAGGGGGACACTGAAGCTTTCTTT
CASSPGQGDTEAFF
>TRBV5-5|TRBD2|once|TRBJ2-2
TGTGCCAGCAGCCCCCCGCGGGAGTGGACCGGGGAGCTGTTTTTT
CASSPPREWTGELFF
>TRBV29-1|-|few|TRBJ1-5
TGCAGCGTTCAAGGGCAAGGCAATCAGCCCCAGCATTTT
CSVQGQGNQPQHF
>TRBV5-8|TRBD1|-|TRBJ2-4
TGTGCCAGCAGCTTCCGGACAGGGTTCGGCCTACTAGCCAAAAACATTCAGTACTTC
CASSFRTGFGLLAKNIQYF
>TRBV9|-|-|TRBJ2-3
TGTGCCAGCAGCGTAGGGACTATAGATACGCAGTATTTT
CASSVGTIDTQYF
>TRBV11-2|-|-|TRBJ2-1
TGTGCCAGCAGCTTAGGGCAGGGGAATGAGCAGTTCTTC
CASSLGQGNEQFF
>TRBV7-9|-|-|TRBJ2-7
TGTGCCAGCAGACCAACAGGGACCGGTTCCTACGAGCAGTACTTC
CASRPTGTGSYEQYF
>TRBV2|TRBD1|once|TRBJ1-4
TGTGCCAGCAGTGAAGGGACAGGGGGATGGGAAAAACTGTTTTTT
CASSEGTGGWEKLFF